This entry lists 24 T cell receptor beta chains sequenced from one sample in a study of blood T cell repertoires in COVID-19. TCRdb keeps only in-frame clones here, not all; method: immunoSEQ multiplex PCR. The sample holds roughly 150,000 clones; more than 65% are singletons and the top ten take about 5.7%. The sequenced sample was PBMCs or T cells enriched from blood (not recorded which). The receptors were sampled from a woman between 35 and 50 years old with acute COVID-19.

The V and J genes are TRBV3-1 (or the pseudogene TRBV3-2) and TRBJ1-2, with D maybe TRBD1 (5 bases). The V end lost 0 bases, the J end lost 4 bases, and 9 bases lay between the germline ends. The CDR3 is 14 amino acids. Germline CDR1 LGHDT, CDR2 YNNKEL (reference sequence). As DNA, the CDR3 is TGTGCCAGCAGCCAAGATCTCGGGGGCTATGGCTACACCTTC. Protein sequence: CASSQDLGGYGYTF.

The rearrangement uses TRBV4-2 and TRBJ2-2, with 8 positions matching TRBD1. Trimming removed 4 bases from V and 5 bases from J; junction bases left unmatched: 9. The CDR3 extends over 16 amino acids. Germline values: CDR1 LGHNA, CDR2 YNFKEQ. Here the CDR3 DNA reads TGTGCCAGCAGCCTACGTCCAGACAGGGGAACCGGGGAGCTGTTTTTT. Its translation: CASSLRPDRGTGELFF.

This clone has a handful of counts. V is TRBV5-4 and J is TRBJ1-2, with 7 bases lining up with TRBD1. Germline loops: CDR1 SGHNT, CDR2 YYREEE (reference sequence). CDR3 length: 15 residues. Losses at the gene ends were 2 bases for V and 8 bases for J; bases not matched to a gene: 12. Written as DNA, the CDR3 is TGTGCCAGCAGCTTCCCACTGCAGGGGGTGAGCGGCTACACCTTC. It is translated as CASSFPLQGVSGYTF.

This chain joins TRBV10-3 and TRBJ2-1, with 7 bases lining up with TRBD1. The ends lost 3 bases at V and 7 bases at J; junction bases unmatched: 9. The CDR3 is 15 residues long. Per germline, CDR1 ENHRY and CDR2 SYGVKD. The CDR3 here is CAISDRRQGWNEQFF. For the CDR3, the DNA is TGTGCCATCAGTGACCGGCGACAGGGTTGGAATGAGCAGTTCTTC.

This rearrangement joins TRBV19 to TRBJ2-1, with 10 bases aligning to TRBD2. The CDR3 totals 16 residues. V lost 5 bases to trimming and J lost 0 bases; unmatched junction nucleotides: 4. Germline assignment: CDR1 LNHDA and CDR2 SQIVND (reference sequence). The CDR3 here is CASSWASGSSYNEQFF. CDR3 DNA sequence: TGTGCCAGTAGTTGGGCTAGCGGGAGCTCCTACAATGAGCAGTTCTTC.

The chain employs TRBV5-5 and TRBJ2-7; TRBD1 matches at 8 bases. V was pared by 4 bases and J by 3 bases, with 3 bases of the junction left unmatched. CDR1 is SGHKS, CDR2 YYEKEE, per germline (reference sequence). This CDR3 is 13 amino acids long. This CDR3 is CASSTGQGYEQYF. The CDR3 bases are TGTGCCAGCAGCACAGGACAGGGCTACGAGCAGTACTTC.

CDR3 region: CASSFAGGGNQPQHF. The DNA for the CDR3 is TGTGCCAGCAGCTTTGCCGGGGGGGGCAATCAGCCCCAGCATTTT. This chain uses TRBV5-6 with TRBJ1-5, with a possible D match to TRBD1 (5 bases). The V end was cut by 2 bases, the J end by 2 bases, with 11 bases between. This CDR3 has 15 amino acids. Germline loops: CDR1 SGHDT, CDR2 YYEEEE. The full variable domain, completed using reference TRBV5-6 and TRBJ1-5, is DAGVTQSPTHLIKTRGQQVTLRCSPKSGHDTVSWYQQALGQGPQFIFQYYEEEERQRGNFPDRFSGHQFPNYSSELNVNALLLGDSALYLCASSFAGGGNQPQHFGDGTRLSIL.

V and J are TRBV11-2 and TRBJ1-1; D gene ambiguous. Germline V gives CDR1 SGHAT, CDR2 FQNNGV. The V end lost 3 bases, the J end lost 3 bases, and 11 bases lay between the germline ends. CDR3 size: 14 residues. This chain's CDR3 is CASSLRTEDTEAFF. The CDR3 coding sequence is TGTGCCAGCAGCTTGAGGACGGAGGACACTGAAGCTTTCTTT.

The chain carries TRBV5-4 and TRBJ2-7; TRBD1 is a possible D gene (5 bases). This CDR3 has 14 amino acids. Trimming shortened V by 4 bases and J by 1 base, and 12 bases separated the two germline ends. Germline CDR1 reads SGHNT; CDR2 reads YYREEE (reference sequence). CDR3 sequence (DNA): TGTGCCAGCAGCGAGGACACCCGATCCTACGAGCAGTACGTC. Its protein product is CASSEDTRSYEQYV.

The J gene is TRBJ1-4, the V gene TRBV7-9; 7 positions agree with TRBD1. CDR1 is SEHNR, CDR2 FQNEAQ, per germline (reference sequence). The V gene end was trimmed by 5 bases and the J gene end by 7 bases; junction bases not matched to a gene: 10. There are 15 residues in the CDR3. The CDR3 DNA reads TGTGCCAGCAGCCCCCCGACAGGGAGTAGTGAAAAACTGTTTTTT. Translated, it gives CASSPPTGSSEKLFF.

The rearrangement uses TRBV7-8 and TRBJ1-3; possible D gene TRBD1, 5 bases. Germline V gene sequence: CDR1 SGHVS, CDR2 FQNEAQ. The length of the CDR3 is 15 residues. V was pared by 5 bases and J by 2 bases, with 13 bases between. This CDR3 is CASSRGWGAGNTIYF. CDR3 nucleotide sequence: TGTGCCAGCAGCCGAGGATGGGGGGCTGGAAACACCATATATTTT. Variable domain in full (rest from reference TRBV7-8 and TRBJ1-3): GAGVSQSPRYKVAKRGQDVALRCDPISGHVSLFWYQQALGQGPEFLTYFQNEAQLDKSGLPSDRFFAERPEGSVSTLKIQRTQQEDSAVYLCASSRGWGAGNTIYFGEGSWLTVV.

There are a few counts of this clone. The V and J genes are TRBV19 and TRBJ1-1; TRBD1 is a possible D gene (6 bases). The CDR3 totals 14 residues. V dropped 2 bases and J dropped 3 bases, with 10 bases sitting between them. Germline V gene data show CDR1 as LNHDA and CDR2 as SQIVND (reference sequence). The CDR3 spells CASSIRAGDTEAFF. Here the CDR3 DNA reads TGTGCCAGTAGTATAAGGGCAGGGGACACTGAAGCTTTCTTT. Together with reference TRBV19 and TRBJ1-1, the CDR3 gives the full variable domain: DGGITQSPKYLFRKEGQNVTLSCEQNLNHDAMYWYRQDPGQGLRLIYYSQIVNDFQKGDIAEGYSVSREKKESFPLTVTSAQKNPTAFYLCASSIRAGDTEAFFGQGTRLTVV.

This chain uses TRBV29-1 with TRBJ1-1; D uncertain. There are 11 residues in the CDR3. V gave up 7 bases and J gave up 7 bases, with 13 bases separating them. Germline-derived CDR1 and CDR2 are SQVTM and ANQGSEA. CDR3 region: CSATDAGEAFF. The CDR3 bases are TGCAGCGCCACTGACGCGGGTGAAGCTTTCTTT.

This clone was observed many times. The same CDR3 is also encoded by other DNA sequences in this sample. This chain connects TRBV2 to TRBJ2-3; weak D call: TRBD2 (7 bases). The CDR3 has 15 residues. Trimming shortened V by 0 bases and J by 2 bases, and 9 bases separated the two germline ends. The germline V gene encodes CDR1 SNHLY and CDR2 FYNNEI. CDR3 sequence (DNA): TGTGCCAGCAGTGAAGCCGGGGGGCTCACAGATACGCAGTATTTT. It is translated as CASSEAGGLTDTQYF. The full variable domain, with the rest looked up from reference TRBV2 and TRBJ2-3, is EPEVTQTPSHQVTQMGQEVILRCVPISNHLYFYWYRQILGQKVEFLVSFYNNEISEKSEIFDDQFSVERPDGSNFTLKIRSTKLEDSAMYFCASSEAGGLTDTQYFGPGTRLTVL.

The V gene is TRBV30, the J gene TRBJ1-1, with D perhaps matching TRBD1 (6 bases). Trimming left V 7 bases short and J 0 bases short, with 15 bases between. Germline CDR1 GTSNPN, CDR2 SVGIG (reference sequence). CDR3 size: 14 residues. The CDR3 here is CAFEARGMNTEAFF. The CDR3 DNA reads TGTGCCTTCGAAGCCAGGGGAATGAACACTGAAGCTTTCTTT.

The J gene is TRBJ2-5, the V gene TRBV7-3; D unclear. This CDR3 contains 14 residues. Trimming removed 0 bases from V and 0 bases from J, with 5 bases in between. Germline V gene lookup returns CDR1 SGHTA and CDR2 FQGTGA. DNA for the CDR3: TGTGCCAGCAGCTTAACGGCGGACCAAGAGACCCAGTACTTC. Its translation: CASSLTADQETQYF.

The CDR3, as DNA: TGTGCCAGCAGCTTCCCCACAGGGACCGTGAACACTGAAGCTTTCTTT. Protein sequence: CASSFPTGTVNTEAFF. This sequence joins TRBV5-4 and TRBJ1-1, with D perhaps TRBD1 (6 bases). CDR1 and CDR2 from the germline V gene are SGHNT and YYREEE (reference sequence). The CDR3 sequence is 16 residues long. V was trimmed by 2 bases and J by 0 bases, leaving 14 bases between them.

The J gene is TRBJ2-5, the V gene TRBV10-2; tentatively, D is TRBD2 (6 bases). CDR3 length equals 14 residues. The V and J ends lost 7 bases and 4 bases respectively, with 16 bases between them. CDR1 WSHSY and CDR2 SAAADI come from the germline V gene. CDR3 nucleotides: TGCGCCAGCACCGGGACTTCTAGGGCAGAGACCCAGTACTTC. It yields the protein CASTGTSRAETQYF.

Judged by abundance, this clone is medium-sized. The chain recombines TRBV2 with TRBJ2-7, with a weak D call TRBD2 (6 bases). V shed 8 bases and J shed 13 bases, with 15 bases lying between them. Per germline, CDR1 SNHLY and CDR2 FYNNEI. The CDR3 totals 10 residues. The CDR3 sequence is CASLGGGSYV. CDR3 coding DNA: TGTGCCAGCCTGGGAGGAGGGTCCTACGTC.

The chain carries TRBV3-1 (or the pseudogene TRBV3-2) and TRBJ2-7; D gene ambiguous. The CDR3 loop spans 13 amino acids. CDR1 is LGHDT, CDR2 YNNKEL, per germline (reference sequence). V dropped 0 bases and J dropped 6 bases, with 9 bases sitting between them. The CDR3 region has the DNA TGTGCCAGCAGCCAAGATATCAGTTCCGAGCAGTACGTC. Its translation: CASSQDISSEQYV.

The chain couples TRBV7-9 to TRBJ2-3; the match to TRBD1 covers 8 bases. With V trimmed by 1 base and J by 0 bases, 0 bases remained unmatched. Germline V gene data show CDR1 as SEHNR and CDR2 as FQNEAQ (reference sequence). The CDR3 spans 15 residues. The CDR3 sequence: CASSLGTGSTDTQYF. The CDR3 bases are TGTGCCAGCAGCTTAGGGACAGGGAGCACAGATACGCAGTATTTT. Combining the CDR3 with reference TRBV7-9 and TRBJ2-3 gives the whole variable domain DTGVSQNPRHKITKRGQNVTFRCDPISEHNRLYWYRQTLGQGPEFLTYFQNEAQLEKSRLLSDRFSAERPKGSFSTLEIQRTEQGDSAMYLCASSLGTGSTDTQYFGPGTRLTVL.

Comment on this clone: One junction end disagrees with the germline gene, perhaps due to a read error. J is TRBJ2-1 and V is TRBV30; 8 bases line up with TRBD2. Germline V gives CDR1 GTSNPN, CDR2 SVGIG (reference sequence). The CDR3 is 16 amino acids. The CDR3 nucleotides read TGTGCCTGGAGCGCTTACGGGAGGGCCTCCCACAATGAGCAGTTCTTC. Its protein is CAWSAYGRASHNEQFF.

The CDR3 coding sequence is TGTGCCAGCAGAGGACTAACCAATGAGCAGTTCTTC. The encoded protein is CASRGLTNEQFF. The chain links TRBV11-3 to TRBJ2-1; D perhaps matches TRBD2 (6 bases). V dropped 6 bases and J dropped 6 bases, with 9 bases sitting between them. Germline V gene lookup returns CDR1 SGHNT and CDR2 YENEEA. The CDR3 runs 12 residues. Looking up the rest from reference TRBV11-3 and TRBJ2-1 gives the full variable domain: EAGVVQSPRYKIIEKKQPVAFWCNPISGHNTLYWYLQNLGQGPELLIRYENEEAVDDSQLPKDRFSAERLKGVDSTLKIQPAELGDSAVYLCASRGLTNEQFFGPGTRLTVL.

The gene calls are TRBV6-4 and TRBJ1-2; D is uncertain. Trimming removed 6 bases from V and 7 bases from J, with 12 bases in between. The CDR3 has 12 amino acids. CDR1 and CDR2 (germline): MRHNA, SNTAGT. The CDR3 sequence: CASSPYCCGYTF. CDR3 bases: TGTGCCAGCAGCCCCTATTGTTGTGGCTACACCTTC.